This record concerns one TCR beta chain sequence. The study ran its PCR with 60 Vbeta and 13 Jbeta primers. Assay: immunoSEQ multiplex PCR; the TCRdb copy retains only in-frame clones and omits some. The sample holds about 130,000 clones, 80% to 90% seen once. The data belong to a study of cytomegalovirus exposure and HLA in healthy donors. The germline V gene has CDR1 LNHDA and CDR2 SQIVND (reference sequence). The CDR3 has 14 residues. V shed 3 bases and J shed 1 base, with 9 bases lying between them. The origin of this receptor is a young woman in good health and CMV-seronegative. The sample taken for sequencing was PBMCs. The V call is TRBV19, the J call TRBJ1-1; D is uncertain. CDR3 loop: CASSILPGNTEAFF. Written as DNA, the CDR3 is TGTGCCAGTAGTATTCTCCCGGGGAACACTGAAGCTTTCTTT.